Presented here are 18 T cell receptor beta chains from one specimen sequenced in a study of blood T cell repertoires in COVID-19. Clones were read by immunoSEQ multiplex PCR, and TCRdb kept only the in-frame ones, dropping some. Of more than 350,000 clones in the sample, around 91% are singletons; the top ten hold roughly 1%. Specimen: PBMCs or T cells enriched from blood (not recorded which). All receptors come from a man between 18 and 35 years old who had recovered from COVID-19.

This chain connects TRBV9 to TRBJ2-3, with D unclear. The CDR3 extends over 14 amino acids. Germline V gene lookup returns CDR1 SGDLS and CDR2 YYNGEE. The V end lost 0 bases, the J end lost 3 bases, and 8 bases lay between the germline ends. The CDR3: CASSVATRTDTQYF. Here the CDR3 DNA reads TGTGCCAGCAGCGTAGCTACGCGGACAGATACGCAGTATTTT.

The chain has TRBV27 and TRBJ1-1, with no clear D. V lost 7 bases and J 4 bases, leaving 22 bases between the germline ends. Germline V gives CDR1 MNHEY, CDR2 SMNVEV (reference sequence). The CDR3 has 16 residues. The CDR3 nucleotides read TGTGCCAGCACCCGTGAAACGGGCGGGCCCCGCACTGAAGCTTTCTTT. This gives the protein CASTRETGGPRTEAFF.

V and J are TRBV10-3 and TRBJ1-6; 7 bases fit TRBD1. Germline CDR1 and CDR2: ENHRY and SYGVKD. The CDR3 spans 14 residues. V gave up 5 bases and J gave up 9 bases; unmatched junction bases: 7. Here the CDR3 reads CAISTGQEVSPLHF. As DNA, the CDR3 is TGTGCCATCAGTACAGGACAGGAGGTTTCACCCCTCCACTTT.

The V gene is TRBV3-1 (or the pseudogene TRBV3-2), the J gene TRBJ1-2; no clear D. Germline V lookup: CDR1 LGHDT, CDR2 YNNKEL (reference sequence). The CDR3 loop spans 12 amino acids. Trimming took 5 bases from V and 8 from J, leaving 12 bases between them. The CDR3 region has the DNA TGTGCCAGCAGCGACACCCCCTGGGGCTACACCTTC. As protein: CASSDTPWGYTF.

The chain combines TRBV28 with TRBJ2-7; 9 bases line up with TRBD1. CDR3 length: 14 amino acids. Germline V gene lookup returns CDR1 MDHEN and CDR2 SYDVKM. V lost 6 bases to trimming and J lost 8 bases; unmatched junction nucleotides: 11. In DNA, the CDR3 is TGTGCCAGCAGGGTGGACAGGGGTCCCACTCAGCAGTACTTC. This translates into CASRVDRGPTQQYF.

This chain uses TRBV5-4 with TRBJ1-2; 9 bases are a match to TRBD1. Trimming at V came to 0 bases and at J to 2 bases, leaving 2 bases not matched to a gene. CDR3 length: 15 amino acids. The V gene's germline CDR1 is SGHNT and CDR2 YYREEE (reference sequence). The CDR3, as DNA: TGTGCCAGCAGCTTGGCCGGGACAGGGAACTATGGCTACACCTTC. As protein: CASSLAGTGNYGYTF.

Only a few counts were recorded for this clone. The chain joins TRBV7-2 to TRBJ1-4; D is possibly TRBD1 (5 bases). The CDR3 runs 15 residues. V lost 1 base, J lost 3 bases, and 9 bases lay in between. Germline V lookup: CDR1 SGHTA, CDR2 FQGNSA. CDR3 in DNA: TGTGCCAGCAGCTTAGGGGCCAGGGCTAATGAAAAACTGTTTTTT. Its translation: CASSLGARANEKLFF.

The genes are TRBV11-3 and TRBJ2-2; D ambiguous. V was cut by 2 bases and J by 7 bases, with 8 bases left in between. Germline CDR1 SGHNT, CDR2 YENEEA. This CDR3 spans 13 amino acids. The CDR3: CASSLTSYGELFF. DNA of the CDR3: TGTGCCAGCAGCTTAACGAGTTACGGGGAGCTGTTTTTT.

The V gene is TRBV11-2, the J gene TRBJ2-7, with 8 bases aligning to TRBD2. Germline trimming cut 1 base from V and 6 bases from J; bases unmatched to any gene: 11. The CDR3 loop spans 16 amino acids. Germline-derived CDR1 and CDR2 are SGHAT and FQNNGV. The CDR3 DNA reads TGTGCCAGCAGCTTAGTTTGGGCGGGGGGCCGGTCCGAGCAGTACTTC. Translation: CASSLVWAGGRSEQYF.

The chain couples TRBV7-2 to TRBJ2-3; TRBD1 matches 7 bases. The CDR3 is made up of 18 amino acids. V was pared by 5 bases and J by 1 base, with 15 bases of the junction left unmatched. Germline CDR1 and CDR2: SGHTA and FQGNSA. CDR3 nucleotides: TGTGCCAGCAGCCGGAACAACAGGGGAAGATTCGGCACAGATACGCAGTATTTT. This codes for CASSRNNRGRFGTDTQYF.

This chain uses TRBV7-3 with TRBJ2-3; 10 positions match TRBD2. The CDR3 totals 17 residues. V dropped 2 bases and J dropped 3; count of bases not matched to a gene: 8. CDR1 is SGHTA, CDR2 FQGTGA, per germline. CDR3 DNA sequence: TGTGCCAGCAGCTTATATGCCGGACTAGCGGAAACAGATACGCAGTATTTT. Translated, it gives CASSLYAGLAETDTQYF.

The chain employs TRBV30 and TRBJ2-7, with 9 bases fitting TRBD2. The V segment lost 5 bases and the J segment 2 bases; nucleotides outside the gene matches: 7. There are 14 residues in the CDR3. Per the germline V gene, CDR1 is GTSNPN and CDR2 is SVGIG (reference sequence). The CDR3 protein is CAWDSGRLAYEQYF. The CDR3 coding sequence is TGTGCCTGGGATAGCGGGAGATTAGCCTACGAGCAGTACTTC.

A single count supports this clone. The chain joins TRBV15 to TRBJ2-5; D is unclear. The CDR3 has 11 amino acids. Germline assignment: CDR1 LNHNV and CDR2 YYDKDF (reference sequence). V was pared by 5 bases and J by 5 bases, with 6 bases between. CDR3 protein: CATSSRETQYF. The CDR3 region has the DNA TGTGCCACCAGCTCGCGGGAGACCCAGTACTTC.

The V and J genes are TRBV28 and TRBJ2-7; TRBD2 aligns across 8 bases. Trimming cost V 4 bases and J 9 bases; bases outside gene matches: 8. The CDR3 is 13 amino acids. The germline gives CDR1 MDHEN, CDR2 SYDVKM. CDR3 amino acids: CASSYPPGGLQYF. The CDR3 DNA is TGTGCCAGCAGTTACCCCCCGGGAGGGTTGCAGTACTTC.

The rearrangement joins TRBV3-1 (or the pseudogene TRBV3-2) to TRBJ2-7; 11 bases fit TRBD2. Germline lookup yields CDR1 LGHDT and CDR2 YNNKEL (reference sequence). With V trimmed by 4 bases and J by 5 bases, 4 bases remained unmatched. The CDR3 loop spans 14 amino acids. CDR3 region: CASSRRLAGNEQYF. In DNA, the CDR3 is TGTGCCAGCAGCCGGAGACTAGCGGGGAACGAGCAGTACTTC.

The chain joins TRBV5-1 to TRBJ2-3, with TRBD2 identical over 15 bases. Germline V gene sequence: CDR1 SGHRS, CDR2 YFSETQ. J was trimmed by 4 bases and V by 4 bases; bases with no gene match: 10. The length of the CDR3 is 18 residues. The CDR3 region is CASSPGLAGGPGADTQYF. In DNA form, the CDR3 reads TGCGCCAGCAGCCCGGGACTAGCGGGAGGCCCGGGTGCAGATACGCAGTATTTT.

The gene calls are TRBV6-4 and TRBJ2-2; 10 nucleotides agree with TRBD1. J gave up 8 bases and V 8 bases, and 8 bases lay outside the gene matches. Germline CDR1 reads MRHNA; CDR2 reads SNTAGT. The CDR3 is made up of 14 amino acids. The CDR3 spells CASRRQGAGGELFF. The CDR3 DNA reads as TGTGCCAGCCGCAGACAGGGGGCTGGAGGGGAGCTGTTTTTT.

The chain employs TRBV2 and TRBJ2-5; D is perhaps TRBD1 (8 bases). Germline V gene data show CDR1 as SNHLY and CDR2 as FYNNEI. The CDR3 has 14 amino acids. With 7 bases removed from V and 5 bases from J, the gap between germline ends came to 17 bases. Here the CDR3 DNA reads TGTGCCAGCATGATGACAGGGGAGGGGGAGACCCAGTACTTC. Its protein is CASMMTGEGETQYF.